This TCR beta chain was profiled in a study of control samples from healthy donors and cancer patients. The table came from immunoSEQ multiplex PCR; TCRdb's copy has only in-frame clones and leaves some out. The table lists more than 150,000 clones, about 94% of them singletons. The ends were cut back, 7 bases at V and 2 bases at J, with 12 bases in the middle. Germline-derived CDR1 and CDR2 are KGHDR and SFDVKD. The CDR3 is 14 residues long. The rearrangement uses TRBV24-1 and TRBJ2-3, with a tentative D call TRBD1 (6 bases). This TCR came from a man aged 45-65 years in good health. Sequencing used blood. The CDR3 is CATRRGQSTDTQYF. In nucleotides, the CDR3 is TGTGCCACCAGGCGAGGACAGTCCACAGATACGCAGTATTTT.